The next 22 T cell receptor beta chains were all read from a single sample in a study of T cells in Graves' hyperthyroidism and ophthalmopathy. TCR beta CDR3 regions were amplified from RNA transcripts. Using the HTBI primer set, a first-round RT-PCR was run on the TCR CDR3. MiXCR, applied by TCRdb to the multiplex PCR reads, yields one record per CDR3 protein. The table has more than 550,000 distinct CDR3 sequences, around a sixth seen once. The sequenced sample consisted of blood. The source is a man between 45 and 60 years old with Graves' hyperthyroidism.

This clonotype was picked up a small number of times. The chain joins TRBV10-3 to TRBJ1-1; D is ambiguous. The CDR3 covers 13 residues. Trimming shortened V by 3 bases and J by 1 base, and 6 bases separated the two germline ends. Per germline, CDR1 ENHRY and CDR2 SYGVKD. The CDR3 DNA sequence: TGTGCCATCAGTGACATTCAGAACACTGAAGCTTTCTTT. Amino acids: CAISDIQNTEAFF.

This clonotype was observed at least ten times. V usage is TRBV11-2 and J usage is TRBJ1-1; possibly TRBD1 for D (6 bases). The V gene lost 6 bases and the J gene lost 11 bases, with 25 bases spanning the gap. The CDR3 has 15 amino acids. Germline V gene lookup returns CDR1 SGHAT and CDR2 FQNNGV. CDR3 sequence reads: CASRTNYGGGLRAFF. In DNA, the CDR3 is TGTGCCAGCAGAACCAACTACGGAGGGGGTTTGAGGGCTTTCTTT.

Many counts were recorded for this clonotype. The V gene is TRBV7-9, the J gene TRBJ2-7, with D unresolved. There are 13 residues in the CDR3. V lost 5 bases and J lost 6, with 14 bases in between. Germline values: CDR1 SEHNR, CDR2 FQNEAQ (reference sequence). CDR3 region: CASSTPPLGEQYF. DNA of the CDR3: TGTGCCAGCAGCACCCCCCCTTTGGGCGAGCAGTACTTC.

This clonotype has more than one count but fewer than ten. V usage is TRBV5-1 and J usage is TRBJ2-7, with D possibly being TRBD1 (5 bases). The CDR3 totals 14 residues. Germline V lookup: CDR1 SGHRS, CDR2 YFSETQ. Trimming removed 4 bases at V and 0 bases at J, with 11 bases between. CDR3 sequence (DNA): TGCGCCAGCAGCCACAAAGGGGTCTCCTACGAGCAGTACTTC. It encodes CASSHKGVSYEQYF.

A word on this clonotype: Given a much more abundant clone one base away, this may be a read error. V gene TRBV19 combines with J gene TRBJ2-5, with a weak D call TRBD2 (6 bases). The germline gives CDR1 LNHDA, CDR2 SQIVND (reference sequence). The CDR3 is made up of 15 amino acids. CDR3: CASSNVGAGQEAQYF. DNA for the CDR3: TGTGCCAGTAGTAACGTGGGAGCGGGCCAAGAGGCCCAGTACTTC.

This clonotype showed up many times. The rearrangement joins TRBV24-1 to TRBJ1-1; D possibly corresponds to TRBD1 (5 bases). The CDR3 is made up of 14 amino acids. Looked up from germline, CDR1 is KGHDR and CDR2 is SFDVKD. V dropped 3 bases and J dropped 7 bases, with 14 bases sitting between them. CDR3 sequence reads: CATSDAKEGSEAFF. CDR3 DNA: TGTGCCACCAGTGATGCGAAAGAGGGGAGTGAAGCTTTCTTT.

This clonotype was seen many times. The chain is built from TRBV27 and TRBJ1-2; no definite D call. Per germline, CDR1 MNHEY and CDR2 SMNVEV (reference sequence). This CDR3 has 13 amino acids. V lost 6 bases, J lost 5 bases, and 13 bases lay in between. CDR3 in DNA: TGTGCCAGCAGAGCTAGACACGAATATGGCTACACCTTC. Encoded protein: CASRARHEYGYTF.

The gene calls are TRBV28 and TRBJ1-5; D is possibly TRBD1 (5 bases). This CDR3 is built from 12 residues. Trimming took 5 bases from V and 8 from J, leaving 10 bases between them. Looked up from germline, CDR1 is MDHEN and CDR2 is SYDVKM. The DNA for the CDR3 is TGTGCCAGCAGTCTCTTGGACAAGCCCCAGCATTTT. Translating it yields CASSLLDKPQHF. Filled out from reference TRBV28 and TRBJ1-5, the complete variable domain reads DVKVTQSSRYLVKRTGEKVFLECVQDMDHENMFWYRQDPGLGLRLIYFSYDVKMKEKGDIPEGYSVSREKKERFSLILESASTNQTSMYLCASSLLDKPQHFGDGTRLSIL.

V gene TRBV10-3 combines with J gene TRBJ2-2; D uncertain. This CDR3 comprises 14 residues. V was trimmed by 2 bases and J by 2 bases, leaving 6 bases between them. Germline values: CDR1 ENHRY, CDR2 SYGVKD. The CDR3 region has the DNA TGTGCCATCAGTGAGGGTCATAACACCGGGGAGCTGTTTTTT. Protein product: CAISEGHNTGELFF.

The chain is built from TRBV24-1 and TRBJ1-1, with 7 bases matching TRBD1. The V gene end was trimmed by 9 bases and the J gene end by 4 bases; junction bases not matched to a gene: 4. The CDR3 is 12 residues long. Per germline, CDR1 KGHDR and CDR2 SFDVKD. The CDR3 nucleotides are TGTGCCACCGGGGACAGAGGCACTGAAGCTTTCTTT. It encodes CATGDRGTEAFF.

The sample holds many counts of this clonotype. This chain connects TRBV19 to TRBJ1-1, with D hard to call. The CDR3 has 17 residues. Germline V CDR1 and CDR2: LNHDA, SQIVND (reference sequence). V lost 3 bases, J lost 1 base, and 18 bases lay in between. CDR3 bases: TGTGCCAGTAGTATGTTTGCTTTCGGGGTAGGGAACACTGAAGCTTTCTTT. Protein sequence: CASSMFAFGVGNTEAFF.

The table lists this clonotype with many counts. The rearrangement joins TRBV28 to TRBJ1-3; no reliable D call. The germline V and J ends were trimmed by 7 bases and 2 bases, with 12 bases remaining between them. In germline, CDR1 is MDHEN, CDR2 SYDVKM. CDR3 size: 14 residues. CDR3 sequence reads: CASNRQGPGNTIYF. CDR3 sequence (DNA): TGTGCCAGCAATAGACAAGGTCCTGGAAACACCATATATTTT.

A few counts support this clonotype. The chain links TRBV28 to TRBJ1-1; the D is unclear. V was trimmed by 7 bases and J by 0 bases, leaving 12 bases between them. Looked up from germline, CDR1 is MDHEN and CDR2 is SYDVKM. CDR3 length: 14 amino acids. The CDR3 bases are TGTGCCAGCATCGAAGGGAGCATGAACACTGAAGCTTTCTTT. This codes for CASIEGSMNTEAFF.

This clonotype has ten or more counts. This chain joins TRBV28 and TRBJ2-7, with 8 bases lining up with TRBD2. In germline, CDR1 is MDHEN, CDR2 SYDVKM. V shed 5 bases and J 3 bases; nucleotides not matched to a gene: 15. This CDR3 contains 17 residues. For the CDR3, the DNA is TGTGCCAGCAGTCCCCCCTTCATTAGCGGGAAGAGCTACGAGCAGTACTTC. It encodes CASSPPFISGKSYEQYF.

The sample holds many counts of this clonotype. The rearrangement uses TRBV2 and TRBJ2-7; a weak D match, TRBD1 (6 bases). The CDR3 extends over 12 amino acids. The germline V gene encodes CDR1 SNHLY and CDR2 FYNNEI. Trimming took 11 bases from V and 2 from J, leaving 13 bases between them. This CDR3 reads CAARDKTYEQYF. The CDR3 DNA reads as TGTGCCGCCCGGGACAAAACCTACGAGCAGTACTTC.

Turning to this clonotype: This clone may be a read error of a much larger clone one base away. The V call is TRBV12-3 or TRBV12-4, the J call TRBJ2-3; D gene unclear. Trimming pared 3 bases from V and 4 bases from J, leaving 5 bases between. The CDR3 totals 12 residues. CDR3 region: CASSFLADTQYF. CDR3 nucleotide sequence: TGTGCCAGCAGTTTCTTAGCAGATACGCAGTATTTT.

This chain links TRBV7-2 with TRBJ2-1; D is possibly TRBD2 (5 bases). Germline V gene lookup returns CDR1 SGHTA and CDR2 FQGNSA. The length of the CDR3 is 15 residues. V lost 1 base and J lost 6, with 13 bases in between. The CDR3 loop is CASSLGQNRGNEQFF. CDR3 bases: TGTGCCAGCAGCTTAGGGCAGAACCGGGGCAATGAGCAGTTCTTC.

This clonotype was counted only a few times. V gene TRBV28 combines with J gene TRBJ2-4; a weak D match, TRBD1 (7 bases). CDR1 and CDR2 from the germline V gene are MDHEN and SYDVKM. The CDR3 is made up of 14 amino acids. Trimming took off 8 bases at V and 1 base at J, with 12 bases between the two ends. CDR3 sequence (DNA): TGTGCCAGCGAGGCAGGGGGGGCCAAAAACATTCAGTACTTC. Its protein is CASEAGGAKNIQYF.

The CDR3: CASSDQRGLQETQYF. The CDR3 nucleotides read TGCGCCAGCAGCGATCAGCGGGGGCTTCAAGAGACCCAGTACTTC. The chain recombines TRBV5-1 with TRBJ2-5; 8 positions match TRBD2. Trimming cost V 4 bases and J 2 bases; bases outside gene matches: 7. Germline CDR1 is SGHRS and CDR2 is YFSETQ. The CDR3 has 15 residues.

This chain uses TRBV7-9 with TRBJ2-7; 10 bases align to TRBD1. CDR3 length: 16 amino acids. The junction had 10 bases not matched to a gene; V was cut back by 5 bases and J by 3 bases. Looked up from germline, CDR1 is SEHNR and CDR2 is FQNEAQ (reference sequence). The CDR3 loop is CASSPPPGQGHYEQYF. CDR3 nucleotide sequence: TGTGCCAGCAGCCCCCCTCCGGGACAGGGGCACTACGAGCAGTACTTC.

This clonotype has a count of ten or more. The chain joins TRBV7-2 to TRBJ2-5; TRBD1 matches 7 bases. Germline loops: CDR1 SGHTA, CDR2 FQGNSA. CDR3 length: 14 amino acids. Losses at the gene ends were 5 bases for V and 2 bases for J; bases not matched to a gene: 5. CDR3 region: CASSRTGVQETQYF. CDR3 bases: TGTGCCAGCAGCCGTACAGGGGTACAAGAGACCCAGTACTTC.

V and J are TRBV24-1 and TRBJ2-3; unclear D gene. The germline V gene encodes CDR1 KGHDR and CDR2 SFDVKD. This CDR3 is built from 14 residues. Trimming took 4 bases from V and 10 from J, leaving 17 bases between them. Written as DNA, the CDR3 is TGTGCCACCAGTGAAGCTAACAGAGGCCCCTCGCAGTATTTT. Amino acids: CATSEANRGPSQYF.